The next 12 T cell receptor beta chains were all read from a single sample in a study of cytomegalovirus exposure and HLA in healthy donors. Only in-frame clones appear in the TCRdb table, and some are missing; sequencing was by immunoSEQ multiplex PCR. The sample includes 70,000 to 85,000 clones, around 94% of them seen just once. Sequencing was performed on PBMCs. The receptors were sampled from a woman under 30 in good health and CMV-seropositive.

V usage is TRBV11-3 and J usage is TRBJ2-5; 8 nucleotides agree with TRBD2. There are 14 residues in the CDR3. Germline values: CDR1 SGHNT, CDR2 YENEEA. The V segment lost 5 bases and the J segment 5 bases; nucleotides outside the gene matches: 7. CDR3 sequence reads: CASSPGGGWETQYF. The DNA of the CDR3 is TGTGCCAGCAGCCCCGGGGGGGGATGGGAGACCCAGTACTTC. Based on the CDR3 plus reference TRBV11-3 and TRBJ2-5, the full variable domain is EAGVVQSPRYKIIEKKQPVAFWCNPISGHNTLYWYLQNLGQGPELLIRYENEEAVDDSQLPKDRFSAERLKGVDSTLKIQPAELGDSAVYLCASSPGGGWETQYFGPGTRLLVL.

The chain joins TRBV9 to TRBJ1-3, with D possibly being TRBD1 (5 bases). The CDR3 loop spans 15 amino acids. Trimming shortened V by 0 bases and J by 2 bases, and 9 bases separated the two germline ends. The germline gives CDR1 SGDLS, CDR2 YYNGEE. The CDR3: CASSVGARAGNTIYF. CDR3 DNA sequence: TGTGCCAGCAGCGTAGGGGCCAGGGCTGGAAACACCATATATTTT.

This clone was detected only once. The V gene is TRBV30, the J gene TRBJ1-3; tentatively, D is TRBD1 (6 bases). Trimming pared 4 bases from V and 4 bases from J, leaving 17 bases between. Germline V lookup: CDR1 GTSNPN, CDR2 SVGIG (reference sequence). The CDR3 spans 15 residues. The chain's CDR3 is CAWTYRGAAGNTIYF. CDR3 bases: TGTGCCTGGACTTACCGGGGGGCAGCCGGAAACACCATATATTTT.

The rearrangement uses TRBV30 and TRBJ1-5, with a weak D call TRBD1 (5 bases). Trimming took off 1 base at V and 3 bases at J, with 7 bases between the two ends. Germline assignment: CDR1 GTSNPN and CDR2 SVGIG (reference sequence). This CDR3 region has 13 residues. The CDR3 loop is CAWSDRLNQPQHF. The CDR3 nucleotides are TGTGCCTGGAGTGACAGGCTCAATCAGCCCCAGCATTTT.

In this sample, this clone turned up once. V usage is TRBV19 and J usage is TRBJ1-5; 10 nucleotides match TRBD1. There are 14 residues in the CDR3. V dropped 5 bases and J dropped 5; count of bases not matched to a gene: 3. CDR1 and CDR2 from the germline V gene are LNHDA and SQIVND (reference sequence). The CDR3 DNA reads TGTGCCAGTAGTCCAGACAGGGGGCATCAGCCCCAGCATTTT. Encoded protein: CASSPDRGHQPQHF.

The genes are TRBV19 and TRBJ2-1, with D possibly TRBD1 on 5 matching bases. With 6 bases removed from V and 5 bases from J, the gap between germline ends came to 17 bases. The CDR3 spans 15 residues. Germline CDR1 LNHDA, CDR2 SQIVND (reference sequence). The CDR3 sequence is CASSSLEGAHNEQFF. CDR3 sequence (DNA): TGTGCCAGTAGCTCTCTAGAAGGGGCACACAATGAGCAGTTCTTC.

The CDR3 coding sequence is TGTGCCAGCAGTGAGAGGGACAGGGGCGGTCTTTTTTTT. Protein: CASSERDRGGLFF. V and J are TRBV25-1 and TRBJ1-4; 10 nucleotides agree with TRBD1. CDR1 and CDR2 (germline): MGHDK, SYGVNS. V lost 3 bases to trimming and J lost 17 bases; unmatched junction nucleotides: 9. CDR3 length: 13 amino acids. Complete variable domain (other parts from reference TRBV25-1 and TRBJ1-4): EADIYQTPRYLVIGTGKKITLECSQTMGHDKMYWYQQDPGMELHLIHYSYGVNSTEKGDLSSESTVSRIRTEHFPLTLESARPSHTSQYLCASSERDRGGLFFGSGTQLSVL.

J is TRBJ2-4 and V is TRBV6-6, with D possibly TRBD1 on 6 matching bases. CDR3 size: 15 residues. V lost 2 bases, J lost 1 base, and 9 bases lay in between. Germline V gene sequence: CDR1 MNHNY, CDR2 SVGAGI (reference sequence). CDR3 in amino acids: CASSYGQGAKNIQYF. In DNA form, the CDR3 reads TGTGCCAGCAGTTACGGTCAGGGGGCCAAAAACATTCAGTACTTC.

This chain uses TRBV4-2 with TRBJ1-3; no firm D call. V lost 0 bases to trimming and J lost 0 bases, with 6 bases between them. Germline V lookup: CDR1 LGHNA, CDR2 YNFKEQ. This CDR3 contains 15 residues. This CDR3 reads CASSQDRGSGNTIYF. The DNA of the CDR3 is TGTGCCAGCAGCCAAGATCGGGGCTCTGGAAACACCATATATTTT.

The rearrangement links TRBV4-1 to TRBJ1-2, with a possible D match to TRBD1 (5 bases). CDR1 and CDR2 (germline): MGHRA, YSYEKL. This CDR3 comprises 14 residues. V shed 3 bases and J shed 6 bases, with 14 bases lying between them. The CDR3 spells CASSHLGGVHGYTF. Written as DNA, the CDR3 is TGCGCCAGCAGCCACCTTGGGGGGGTTCATGGCTACACCTTC.

Comment on this clone: One junction end does not reproduce the germline sequence, and a read error may be involved. The J gene is TRBJ2-3, the V gene TRBV7-7; the match to TRBD2 covers 9 bases. This CDR3 contains 16 residues. Looked up from germline, CDR1 is SSHAT and CDR2 is FNYEAQ (reference sequence). This CDR3 reads CASSLRPSGTTDTQYF. The CDR3 DNA reads TGTGCTAGCAGCTTACGGCCTAGCGGGACCACAGATACGCAGTATTTT. Complete variable domain (other parts from reference TRBV7-7 and TRBJ2-3): GAGVSQSPRYKVTKRGQDVTLRCDPISSHATLYWYQQALGQGPEFLTYFNYEAQPDKSGLPSDRFSAERPEGSISTLTIQRTEQRDSAMYRCASSLRPSGTTDTQYFGPGTRLTVL.

The chain couples TRBV9 to TRBJ2-2, with D perhaps TRBD2 (5 bases). This CDR3 comprises 15 residues. The germline gives CDR1 SGDLS, CDR2 YYNGEE. V lost 5 bases and J 5 bases, leaving 16 bases between the germline ends. The CDR3 DNA follows: TGTGCCAGCAGTGTCCGGGCCCCGGGGACCGGGGAGCTGTTTTTT. Protein: CASSVRAPGTGELFF.